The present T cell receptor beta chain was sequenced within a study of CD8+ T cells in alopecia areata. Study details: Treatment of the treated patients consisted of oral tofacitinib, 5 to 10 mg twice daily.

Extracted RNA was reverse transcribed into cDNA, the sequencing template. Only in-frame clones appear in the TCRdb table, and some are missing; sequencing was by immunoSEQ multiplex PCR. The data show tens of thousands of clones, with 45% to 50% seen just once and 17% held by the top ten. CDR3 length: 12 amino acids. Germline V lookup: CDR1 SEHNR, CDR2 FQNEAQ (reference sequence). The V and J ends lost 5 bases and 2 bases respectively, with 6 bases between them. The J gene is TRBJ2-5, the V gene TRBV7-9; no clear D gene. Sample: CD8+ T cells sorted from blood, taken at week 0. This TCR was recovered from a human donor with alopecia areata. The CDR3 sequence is CASSMGQETQYF. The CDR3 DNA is TGTGCCAGCAGCATGGGTCAAGAGACCCAGTACTTC.